What follows are 32 T cell receptor beta chains derived from one specimen sequenced in a study of T cells in Graves' hyperthyroidism and ophthalmopathy. RNA transcripts were the template for amplifying TCR beta CDR3 regions. HTBI primers were employed in a first-round RT-PCR of the TCR CDR3. Each CDR3 protein is one row after TCRdb ran MiXCR on the multiplex PCR reads. Of 650,000 to 750,000 distinct CDR3 sequences in the sample, approximately 14% were seen once. The specimen sequenced was blood. The receptors stem from a woman aged 18-35 years with Graves' hyperthyroidism.

Only a few counts were recorded for this clonotype. The genes are TRBV28 and TRBJ2-1; a possible D gene is TRBD1 (5 bases). V was pared by 2 bases and J by 6 bases, with 11 bases between. This CDR3 has 14 residues. The germline V gene encodes CDR1 MDHEN and CDR2 SYDVKM. The CDR3 DNA reads as TGTGCCAGCAGTTTAAAGCAGGGTTCCAATGAGCAGTTCTTC. This sequence encodes CASSLKQGSNEQFF.

This chain joins TRBV27 and TRBJ2-7; maybe TRBD2 (6 bases). V was cut by 5 bases and J by 4 bases, with 33 bases left in between. This CDR3 spans 20 amino acids. Germline V gene sequence: CDR1 MNHEY, CDR2 SMNVEV (reference sequence). The CDR3 nucleotides are TGTGCCAGCAGTCTAAGCCCCCCACGACAACTGAGTAGCGGCACTTACGAGCAGTACTTC. Translating gives CASSLSPPRQLSSGTYEQYF.

This clonotype was counted a few times. J is TRBJ2-1 and V is TRBV6-5, with D perhaps TRBD1 or TRBD2 (5 bases each). V was shortened by 2 bases and J by 0 bases, with 11 bases between the two germline ends. The CDR3 length is 16 residues. The V gene's germline CDR1 is MNHEY and CDR2 SVGAGI. The CDR3 region is CASSYHVGDSYNEQFF. Written as DNA, the CDR3 is TGTGCCAGCAGTTACCACGTGGGGGACTCCTACAATGAGCAGTTCTTC.

A remark on this clonotype: Since a much larger clone is just one base distant, this may be a read error. V is TRBV3-1 and J is TRBJ2-7; tentatively, D is TRBD1 (5 bases). V lost 5 bases, J lost 3 bases, and 20 bases lay in between. The CDR3 runs 16 residues. Germline CDR1 and CDR2: LGHDT and YNNKEL (reference sequence). This CDR3 reads CASSVTPGRIIYEQYF. In DNA form, the CDR3 reads TGTGCCAGCAGCGTAACTCCAGGGCGAATTATCTACGAGCAGTACTTC.

There are many counts of this clonotype. V and J are TRBV29-1 and TRBJ1-3, with D unresolved. From germline, CDR1 is SQVTM and CDR2 ANQGSEA. This CDR3 has 13 residues. The V and J ends lost 6 bases and 0 bases respectively, with 9 bases between them. In nucleotides, the CDR3 is TGCAGCGTCGCGACCCTCTCTGGAAACACCATATATTTT. Amino acid sequence: CSVATLSGNTIYF.

The chain employs TRBV7-9 and TRBJ1-2, with 7 positions matching TRBD1. The length of the CDR3 is 14 residues. The junction had 7 bases not matched to a gene; V was cut back by 5 bases and J by 4 bases. Germline V CDR1 and CDR2: SEHNR, FQNEAQ (reference sequence). The CDR3 region is CASSTPGQFYGYTF. For the CDR3, the DNA is TGTGCCAGCAGCACGCCGGGACAGTTCTATGGCTACACCTTC.

The chain links TRBV28 to TRBJ1-1, with TRBD1 matching 10 bases. CDR3 length: 19 amino acids. CDR1 is MDHEN and CDR2 is SYDVKM in the germline V gene. V dropped 3 bases and J dropped 1; count of bases not matched to a gene: 14. CDR3 bases: TGTGCCAGCAGTTTCTTTATTACCGGGACAGGGGCGTCGAACACTGAAGCTTTCTTT. Its protein is CASSFFITGTGASNTEAFF.

This clonotype was seen repeatedly, ten times or more. This rearrangement joins TRBV28 to TRBJ1-5; D uncertain. V was trimmed by 2 bases and J by 5 bases, leaving 16 bases between them. This CDR3 is built from 16 residues. The germline CDR1 and CDR2 sequences are MDHEN and SYDVKM. CDR3 bases: TGTGCCAGCAGTTTAGAGAGGTACCCGGGCGATCAGCCCCAGCATTTT. Translation gives CASSLERYPGDQPQHF.

There are many counts of this clonotype. The chain carries TRBV20-1 and TRBJ2-5; TRBD1 is a possible D gene (5 bases). CDR3 length equals 14 residues. The V end lost 6 bases, the J end lost 1 base, and 15 bases lay between the germline ends. Per the germline V gene, CDR1 is DFQATT and CDR2 is SNEGSKA (reference sequence). CDR3 loop: CSAARTTAQETQYF. CDR3 nucleotides: TGCAGTGCAGCTCGAACGACAGCCCAAGAGACCCAGTACTTC.

The sample holds a few counts of this clonotype. The J gene is TRBJ2-3, the V gene TRBV30; 8 bases are shared with TRBD1. Trimming removed 0 bases from V and 6 bases from J; junction bases left unmatched: 5. The CDR3 has 14 residues. Germline V lookup: CDR1 GTSNPN, CDR2 SVGIG (reference sequence). The CDR3, as DNA: TGTGCCTGGAGTGTACAGGGGGTGACGGATACGCAGTATTTT. It encodes CAWSVQGVTDTQYF. Filled out from reference TRBV30 and TRBJ2-3, the complete variable domain reads SQTIHQWPATLVQPVGSPLSLECTVEGTSNPNLYWYRQAAGRGLQLLFYSVGIGQISSEVPQNLSASRPQDRQFILSSKKLLLSDSGFYLCAWSVQGVTDTQYFGPGTRLTVL.

In regard to this clonotype: A junction boundary mismatches the germline segment, possibly from a read error. V is TRBV27 and J is TRBJ2-7, with 7 nucleotides matching TRBD2. The CDR3 has 17 residues. Germline CDR1 MNHEY, CDR2 SMNVEV (reference sequence). This CDR3 is CAGSSLGRREKGYEQYF. The CDR3 region has the DNA TGTGCCGGCAGTTCCCTAGGTCGGCGGGAGAAGGGGTACGAGCAGTACTTC.

This clonotype was found a few times. The V and J genes are TRBV9 and TRBJ2-1; TRBD2 aligns across 7 bases. This CDR3 spans 15 amino acids. V lost 1 base, J lost 9 bases, and 10 bases stayed unmatched. The V gene's germline CDR1 is SGDLS and CDR2 YYNGEE. CDR3 amino acids: CASSVRAGPGGEQFF. CDR3 in DNA: TGTGCCAGCAGCGTACGAGCGGGGCCGGGGGGTGAGCAGTTCTTC.

This rearrangement joins TRBV24-1 to TRBJ2-1; 7 nucleotides align to TRBD1. Germline V gene sequence: CDR1 KGHDR, CDR2 SFDVKD. The V gene end was trimmed by 2 bases and the J gene end by 7 bases; junction bases not matched to a gene: 4. The length of the CDR3 is 14 residues. The CDR3 here is CATSDSGGKNEQFF. The CDR3 DNA reads as TGTGCCACCAGTGATTCAGGGGGTAAGAATGAGCAGTTCTTC.

The chain is built from TRBV3-1 and TRBJ2-1, with 11 bases identical to TRBD1. This CDR3 comprises 16 residues. From germline, CDR1 is LGHDT and CDR2 YNNKEL (reference sequence). The ends lost 5 bases at V and 7 bases at J; junction bases unmatched: 10. CDR3 in DNA: TGTGCCAGCAGCTCACTCCCCGGGACAGGGGGGAATGAGCAGTTCTTC. This translates into CASSSLPGTGGNEQFF.

This clonotype appeared once. J is TRBJ1-2 and V is TRBV18; D unresolved. V shed 0 bases and J shed 3 bases, with 8 bases lying between them. Germline V lookup: CDR1 KGHSH, CDR2 LQKENI. The CDR3 is 14 amino acids. CDR3 loop: CASSPPAADYGYTF. Written as DNA, the CDR3 is TGTGCCAGCTCACCACCGGCGGCAGACTATGGCTACACCTTC.

V is TRBV12-3 or TRBV12-4 and J is TRBJ2-7, with 14 nucleotides matching TRBD2. The V gene end was trimmed by 7 bases and the J gene end by 2 bases; junction bases not matched to a gene: 10. This CDR3 is built from 17 residues. The CDR3 loop reads CASTGTSGSMFPYEQYF. The CDR3 region has the DNA TGTGCCAGCACTGGGACTAGCGGGAGTATGTTCCCCTACGAGCAGTACTTC.

This clonotype was seen ten or more times. This chain links TRBV24-1 with TRBJ1-5, with 7 nucleotides matching TRBD1. The V and J ends lost 2 bases and 6 bases, in that order; junction bases with no gene match: 12. Per germline, CDR1 KGHDR and CDR2 SFDVKD. CDR3 size: 17 residues. The CDR3 bases are TGTGCCACCAGTGATTCAGGGGGGGCGAGTTGGTCTCAGCCCCAGCATTTT. Translated: CATSDSGGASWSQPQHF.

In its sample, this clonotype was seen a few times. This rearrangement joins TRBV20-1 to TRBJ2-7; D is unclear. Germline V gene sequence: CDR1 DFQATT, CDR2 SNEGSKA (reference sequence). There are 13 residues in the CDR3. V gave up 2 bases and J gave up 3 bases, with 11 bases separating them. In DNA, the CDR3 is TGCAGTGCTAGATCTTACAGAGACTACGAGCAGTACTTC. It yields the protein CSARSYRDYEQYF.

The chain couples TRBV28 to TRBJ1-2; TRBD1 matches 7 bases. Germline V gene lookup returns CDR1 MDHEN and CDR2 SYDVKM. This CDR3 is built from 15 residues. V gave up 3 bases and J gave up 8 bases; unmatched junction bases: 12. The CDR3 here is CASSLGTAYLGGYTF. The CDR3 region has the DNA TGTGCCAGCAGTTTGGGGACAGCCTACCTTGGGGGCTACACCTTC.

This clonotype was counted between two and nine times. The CDR3 spells CASSSLWDREEFGTIYF. The CDR3 DNA reads TGTGCCAGCAGCTCACTCTGGGACAGGGAAGAGTTTGGCACCATATATTTT. The chain has TRBV5-6 and TRBJ1-3; 9 bases are a match to TRBD1. This CDR3 has 17 residues. The germline V gene encodes CDR1 SGHDT and CDR2 YYEEEE. The trim removed 3 bases at V and 9 bases at J, leaving 16 bases unmatched.

The V call is TRBV5-1, the J call TRBJ2-5; unclear D gene. The CDR3 extends over 13 amino acids. Trimming left V 3 bases short and J 2 bases short, with 8 bases between. Germline V CDR1 and CDR2: SGHRS, YFSETQ. DNA of the CDR3: TGCGCCAGCAGCTCCCCAGTTCAAGAGACCCAGTACTTC. Translating gives CASSSPVQETQYF.

As regards this clonotype: One base away lies a much larger clone, so this may be a sequencing read error. V is TRBV7-2 and J is TRBJ2-7; 11 bases map to TRBD2. The ends lost 4 bases at V and 7 bases at J; junction bases unmatched: 12. The CDR3 is made up of 16 amino acids. Per germline, CDR1 SGHTA and CDR2 FQGNSA. This CDR3 is CASSSRQLAGVEEQYF. CDR3 DNA sequence: TGTGCCAGCAGCTCCCGCCAACTAGCGGGAGTGGAAGAGCAGTACTTC.

This clonotype was observed many times. The chain has TRBV24-1 and TRBJ2-2; 10 nucleotides line up with TRBD2. In germline, CDR1 is KGHDR, CDR2 SFDVKD. Losses at the gene ends were 3 bases for V and 2 bases for J; bases not matched to a gene: 5. The CDR3 runs to 17 residues. CDR3 region: CATSDPRTSGNTGELFF. The CDR3, as DNA: TGTGCCACCAGTGATCCAAGGACTAGCGGAAACACCGGGGAGCTGTTTTTT.

As to this clonotype: A read error is possible here, since a much larger clone lies one base away. The chain couples TRBV7-9 to TRBJ1-4; no definite D call. This CDR3 spans 15 amino acids. Germline-derived CDR1 and CDR2 are SEHNR and FQNEAQ (reference sequence). V was pared by 0 bases and J by 0 bases, with 5 bases between. CDR3 amino acids: CASSLARTTNEKLFF. CDR3 nucleotides: TGTGCCAGCAGCTTAGCACGGACAACTAATGAAAAACTGTTTTTT.

V gene TRBV6-5 combines with J gene TRBJ2-7, with TRBD2 matching over 7 bases. The CDR3 loop spans 14 amino acids. Germline assignment: CDR1 MNHEY and CDR2 SVGAGI. The ends lost 2 bases at V and 3 bases at J; junction bases unmatched: 4. Here the CDR3 reads CASSYGGGLYEQYF. The CDR3 nucleotides are TGTGCCAGCAGTTACGGCGGGGGACTCTACGAGCAGTACTTC.

This clonotype was observed at least ten times. The rearrangement joins TRBV5-8 to TRBJ2-3, with 10 bases that match TRBD2. The CDR3 runs 18 residues. Germline CDR1 reads SGHTS; CDR2 reads YDEGEE. With V trimmed by 2 bases and J by 3 bases, 12 bases remained unmatched. CDR3 region: CASSFILGVSGRTDTQYF. CDR3 DNA sequence: TGTGCCAGCAGCTTTATCCTCGGGGTTAGCGGGAGGACAGATACGCAGTATTTT.

This clonotype has only a few counts. The gene calls are TRBV4-3 and TRBJ2-1; 8 bases line up with TRBD1. V was clipped by 4 bases and J by 2 bases; unmatched bases: 4. Germline V gene sequence: CDR1 LGHNA, CDR2 YSLEER. This CDR3 region has 15 residues. The CDR3 nucleotides are TGCGCCAGCAGCCCAAAACAGGGGGCCTACAATGAGCAGTTCTTC. Translated, it gives CASSPKQGAYNEQFF.

This clonotype came up many times. V is TRBV12-3 or TRBV12-4 and J is TRBJ1-4; 10 bases match TRBD1. This CDR3 is built from 15 residues. The ends lost 6 bases at V and 5 bases at J; junction bases unmatched: 6. The CDR3 reads CASRDPTGGNEKLFF. CDR3 bases: TGTGCCAGCAGGGACCCGACAGGGGGCAATGAAAAACTGTTTTTT.

This clonotype has at least ten counts. The chain couples TRBV18 to TRBJ1-2, with D uncertain. CDR3 length equals 15 residues. V was pared by 0 bases and J by 2 bases, with 10 bases between. Germline loops: CDR1 KGHSH, CDR2 LQKENI. CDR3 residues: CASSPPWHSNYGYTF. Here the CDR3 DNA reads TGTGCCAGCTCACCACCGTGGCACTCCAACTATGGCTACACCTTC.

This clonotype occurred many times. The rearrangement joins TRBV6-1 to TRBJ1-5, with 8 bases fitting TRBD1. Germline assignment: CDR1 MNHNS and CDR2 SASEGT. This CDR3 is built from 15 residues. After removal of 6 bases from V and 3 bases from J, the junction contained 7 bases not matched to a gene. The CDR3 here is CASRPDRGLNQPQHF. Here the CDR3 DNA reads TGTGCCAGCAGGCCCGACAGGGGCCTCAATCAGCCCCAGCATTTT.

DNA for the CDR3: TGCGCCAGCAGCCAAGATGATTCAGGGGGCACAGATACGCAGTATTTT. Its protein is CASSQDDSGGTDTQYF. V gene TRBV4-1 combines with J gene TRBJ2-3, with a possible D match to TRBD1 (6 bases). The V and J ends lost 0 bases and 1 base respectively, with 11 bases between them. Germline CDR1 and CDR2: MGHRA and YSYEKL. The CDR3 has 16 residues.

This clonotype was detected ten times or more. This chain joins TRBV27 and TRBJ1-6; D perhaps matches TRBD1 (6 bases). V lost 2 bases and J lost 1, with 6 bases in between. The CDR3 covers 15 residues. Per germline, CDR1 MNHEY and CDR2 SMNVEV (reference sequence). The CDR3 reads CASSLRGSYNSPLHF. Here the CDR3 DNA reads TGTGCCAGCAGTTTAAGGGGGTCCTATAATTCACCCCTCCACTTT.